These 8 T cell receptor beta chains originate from one sample sequenced in a study of vaccination effects on CD4 cells after COVID-19. Before sequencing, viral peptide pools were used by the ViraFEST assay to expand antigen-specific CD4+ T cells. Culturing for 10 to 11 days preceded CD4+ T cell isolation. PCR-confirmed SARS-CoV-2 infection occurred in the person between March and December 2020. Sequencing was performed with immunoSEQ multiplex PCR; in TCRdb, only in-frame clones are kept and a portion is missing. Of about 70,000 clones in the sample, over 60% were seen once. The antigens of these receptors remain unknown. Sequencing was performed on CD4+ T cells from PBMCs cultured with HIV peptides, taken before COVID-19 vaccination. This sample's subset: HIV-1 Nef peptide pool negative control/reference culture. Receptors originate from a human donor who had a prior SARS-CoV-2 infection.

The J gene is TRBJ2-6, the V gene TRBV5-1; tentatively, D is TRBD1 (6 bases). Trimming shortened V by 3 bases and J by 2 bases, and 6 bases separated the two germline ends. This CDR3 contains 14 residues. CDR1 is SGHRS and CDR2 is YFSETQ in the germline V gene. In nucleotides, the CDR3 is TGCGCCAGCAGCTGGGACACTGGGGCCAACGTCCTGACTTTC. Protein product: CASSWDTGANVLTF.

The chain joins TRBV9 to TRBJ1-1; the D is unclear. Germline V gene sequence: CDR1 SGDLS, CDR2 YYNGEE. CDR3 length equals 14 residues. V was pared by 3 bases and J by 2 bases, with 11 bases between. CDR3 DNA: TGTGCCAGCAGCGCCGACCCAGCAAACACTGAAGCTTTCTTT. It codes for CASSADPANTEAFF.

This chain joins TRBV25-1 and TRBJ1-2; 7 bases line up with TRBD1. Germline lookup yields CDR1 MGHDK and CDR2 SYGVNS. Losses at the gene ends were 4 bases for V and 1 base for J; bases not matched to a gene: 3. The CDR3 is 14 amino acids. The CDR3 nucleotides read TGTGCCAGCAGTGGGGCAGGGGGTAACTATGGCTACACCTTC. It encodes CASSGAGGNYGYTF.

V and J are TRBV11-3 and TRBJ2-7, with a weak D call TRBD1 (6 bases). V was cut by 1 base and J by 4 bases, with 11 bases left in between. CDR1 is SGHNT, CDR2 YENEEA, per germline. This CDR3 spans 14 amino acids. CDR3 sequence (DNA): TGTGCCAGCAGCTTAGGGGGGCAGTTTTACGAGCAGTACTTC. It codes for CASSLGGQFYEQYF. The full variable domain, its missing parts supplied by reference TRBV11-3 and TRBJ2-7, is EAGVVQSPRYKIIEKKQPVAFWCNPISGHNTLYWYLQNLGQGPELLIRYENEEAVDDSQLPKDRFSAERLKGVDSTLKIQPAELGDSAVYLCASSLGGQFYEQYFGPGTRLTVT.

In nucleotides, the CDR3 is TGTGCCAGCAGAAGACCCCAGGACCCTAACTATGGCTACACCTTC. Protein: CASRRPQDPNYGYTF. V gene TRBV6-5 combines with J gene TRBJ1-2; unclear D gene. The CDR3 consists of 15 residues. CDR1 and CDR2 (germline): MNHEY, SVGAGI. V was trimmed by 6 bases and J by 0 bases, leaving 14 bases between them.

The chain has TRBV5-4 and TRBJ2-5, with 9 bases fitting TRBD2. The germline V gene has CDR1 SGHNT and CDR2 YYREEE (reference sequence). The CDR3 has 16 amino acids. V lost 0 bases to trimming and J lost 5 bases; unmatched junction nucleotides: 8. The CDR3 reads CASSLAAREGPETQYF. Here the CDR3 DNA reads TGTGCCAGCAGCTTGGCCGCGCGGGAGGGCCCCGAGACCCAGTACTTC.

The chain employs TRBV30 and TRBJ2-5; TRBD2 matches 14 bases. The CDR3 is 16 amino acids. The germline gives CDR1 GTSNPN, CDR2 SVGIG (reference sequence). J lost 1 base, V lost 3 bases, and 4 bases had no gene match. The CDR3 coding sequence is TGTGCCTGGAGCCTAGGGACTAGCGGGGGCCAAGAGACCCAGTACTTC. It is translated as CAWSLGTSGGQETQYF.

This chain links TRBV5-1 with TRBJ1-1; TRBD1 is a possible D gene (6 bases). CDR3 length: 15 amino acids. CDR1 is SGHRS, CDR2 YFSETQ, per germline. V shed 0 bases and J shed 1 base, with 10 bases lying between them. Here the CDR3 DNA reads TGCGCCAGCAGCTTGGACGGAGGGGGGAACACTGAAGCTTTCTTT. Its protein product is CASSLDGGGNTEAFF.